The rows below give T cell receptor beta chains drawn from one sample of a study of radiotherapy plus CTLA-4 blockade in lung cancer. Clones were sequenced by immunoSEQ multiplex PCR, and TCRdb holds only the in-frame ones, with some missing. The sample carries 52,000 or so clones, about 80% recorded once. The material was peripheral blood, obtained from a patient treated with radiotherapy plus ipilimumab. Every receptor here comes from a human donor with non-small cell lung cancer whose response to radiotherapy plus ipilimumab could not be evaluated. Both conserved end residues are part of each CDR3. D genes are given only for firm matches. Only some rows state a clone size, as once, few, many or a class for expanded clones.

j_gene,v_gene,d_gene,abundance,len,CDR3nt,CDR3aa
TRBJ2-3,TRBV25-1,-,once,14,TGTGCCAGCAGTGAACACGGGTCCGCAGATACGCAGTATTTT,CASSEHGSADTQYF
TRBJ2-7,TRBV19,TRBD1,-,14,TGTGCCAGTAGTAAGACAGGGGGCGCGTGGGAGCAGTACTTC,CASSKTGGAWEQYF
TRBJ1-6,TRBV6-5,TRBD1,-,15,TGTGCCAGCAGTTACGCGACCCAGGGGGCCGCACCCCTCCACTTT,CASSYATQGAAPLHF
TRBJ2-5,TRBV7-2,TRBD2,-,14,TGTGCCAGCAGCTCCGGACTAGCGGTGGAGACCCAGTACTTC,CASSSGLAVETQYF
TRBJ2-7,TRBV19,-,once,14,TGTGCCAGTAGTCCCGGCAGGGCCCCCTACGAGCAGTACTTC,CASSPGRAPYEQYF
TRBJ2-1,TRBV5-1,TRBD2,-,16,TGCGCCAGCAGCTTGACTAGCGGGGGGACATACAATGAGCAGTTCTTC,CASSLTSGGTYNEQFF
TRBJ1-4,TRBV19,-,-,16,TGTGCCAGTAGTGGGAATCCCCCGGGGGGTAATGAAAAACTGTTTTTT,CASSGNPPGGNEKLFF
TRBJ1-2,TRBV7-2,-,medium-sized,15,TGTGCCAGCAGCTTAGATATCAGGTCCTCCTATGGCTACACCTTC,CASSLDIRSSYGYTF
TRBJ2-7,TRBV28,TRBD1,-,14,TGTGCCAGCAGGACGACAGGGCTGCCCTACGAGCAGTACTTC,CASRTTGLPYEQYF
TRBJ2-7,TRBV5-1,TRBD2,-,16,TGCGCCAGCAGCTTGTATGGCAGGCTAGCGGCCTACGAGCAGTACTTC,CASSLYGRLAAYEQYF
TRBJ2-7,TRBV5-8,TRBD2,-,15,TGTGCCAGCACAGGAAGGGGTAGCGGGGCCCTAGAGCAGTACTTC,CASTGRGSGALEQYF
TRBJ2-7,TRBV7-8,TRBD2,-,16,TGTGCCAGCAGGGCTAGCGGGGGGGCCTTTTCCCTCGAGCAGTACTTC,CASRASGGAFSLEQYF
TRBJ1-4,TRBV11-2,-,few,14,TGTGCCAGCAGCTTATCCTCAACTAATGAAAAACTGTTTTTT,CASSLSSTNEKLFF
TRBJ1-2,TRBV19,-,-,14,TGTGCCAGTAGTATAGTAGGGGCGTCTTATGGCTACACCTTC,CASSIVGASYGYTF
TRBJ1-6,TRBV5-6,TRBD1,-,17,TGTGCCAGCAGCTCACTCCGGGACAGGGGCTATAATTCACCCCTCCACTTT,CASSSLRDRGYNSPLHF